These 2 T cell receptor beta chains were all obtained from the same sample, sequenced in a study of blood T cell repertoires in COVID-19. Clones were read by immunoSEQ multiplex PCR, and TCRdb kept only the in-frame ones, dropping some. The data show some 200,000 clones, with approximately 80% seen just once and roughly 10% held by the top ten. Material for sequencing was peripheral blood. Receptors originate from a woman aged 80 or older with acute or convalescent COVID-19.

The chain joins TRBV6-5 to TRBJ2-7, with TRBD2 as a possible D gene (6 bases). The V end was cut by 1 base, the J end by 6 bases, with 16 bases between. CDR1 is MNHEY, CDR2 SVGAGI, per germline. The CDR3 totals 15 residues. The CDR3 DNA is TGTGCCAGCAGTTACTTCGGAGGTGTGGGAGGCGAGCAGTACTTC. It is translated as CASSYFGGVGGEQYF.

This clone has only a few counts. The V call is TRBV23-1, the J call TRBJ1-5; D unresolved. TRBV23-1 is identified as an open reading frame with a role that is uncertain. Trimming left V 1 base short and J 6 bases short, with 10 bases between. The CDR3 loop spans 14 amino acids. CDR3 loop: CASSQYAGVQPQHF. CDR3 sequence (DNA): TGCGCCAGCAGTCAATATGCTGGAGTTCAGCCCCAGCATTTT.